The 24 T cell receptor beta chains below all came from one sample that was sequenced in a study of T cell responses to AZD1222 COVID-19 vaccine. The assay was immunoSEQ multiplex PCR, and TCRdb's table has in-frame clones only and misses some. The sample gives approximately 90,000 clones, under 95% of which show up once; around 3% is in the top ten. The specimen comprised peripheral blood, sampled on day 0 of AZD1222 vaccination. These receptors originate from an adult in good health.

The J gene is TRBJ2-2, the V gene TRBV7-3, with D maybe TRBD1 (6 bases). The CDR3 extends over 15 amino acids. Germline values: CDR1 SGHTA, CDR2 FQGTGA. V was pared by 5 bases and J by 1 base, with 11 bases between. This CDR3 is CASSTGQKNTGELFF. For the CDR3, the DNA is TGTGCCAGCAGCACGGGACAAAAGAACACCGGGGAGCTGTTTTTT.

The chain joins TRBV19 to TRBJ2-1; D is perhaps TRBD1 or TRBD2 (5 bases each). The V gene's germline CDR1 is LNHDA and CDR2 SQIVND (reference sequence). The CDR3 is 13 residues long. The germline V and J ends were trimmed by 10 bases and 6 bases, with 16 bases remaining between them. The CDR3 protein is CATRAAGPNEQFF. The CDR3 DNA reads TGTGCCACCAGAGCGGCAGGGCCCAATGAGCAGTTCTTC. The full variable domain, with the rest looked up from reference TRBV19 and TRBJ2-1, is DGGITQSPKYLFRKEGQNVTLSCEQNLNHDAMYWYRQDPGQGLRLIYYSQIVNDFQKGDIAEGYSVSREKKESFPLTVTSAQKNPTAFYLCATRAAGPNEQFFGPGTRLTVL.

The chain combines TRBV7-9 with TRBJ1-2, with D unresolved. The CDR3 spans 13 residues. Germline-derived CDR1 and CDR2 are SEHNR and FQNEAQ (reference sequence). V lost 1 base and J 3 bases, leaving 6 bases between the germline ends. For the CDR3, the DNA is TGTGCCAGCAGCTTAGGGGTATACTATGGCTACACCTTC. Residues: CASSLGVYYGYTF. The full variable domain, its missing parts supplied by reference TRBV7-9 and TRBJ1-2, is DTGVSQNPRHKITKRGQNVTFRCDPISEHNRLYWYRQTLGQGPEFLTYFQNEAQLEKSRLLSDRFSAERPKGSFSTLEIQRTEQGDSAMYLCASSLGVYYGYTFGSGTRLTVV.

This rearrangement joins TRBV6-1 to TRBJ1-6; D gene uncertain. CDR3 length: 14 amino acids. The germline CDR1 and CDR2 sequences are MNHNS and SASEGT. Trimming stripped 2 bases from V and 7 bases from J, with 9 bases between. The DNA of the CDR3 is TGTGCCAGCAGTGAACACGACAAGAATTCACCCCTCCACTTT. Its protein product is CASSEHDKNSPLHF.

The CDR3 DNA sequence: TGCAGCGTTGGTGGACGTCTCGGGAACACTGAAGCTTTCTTT. Translating gives CSVGGRLGNTEAFF. The chain has TRBV29-1 and TRBJ1-1; D not certain. CDR1 SQVTM and CDR2 ANQGSEA come from the germline V gene. The CDR3 sequence is 14 residues long. V was cut by 4 bases and J by 1 base, with 13 bases left in between.

J is TRBJ2-7 and V is TRBV5-1, with unresolved D. V lost 1 base and J lost 2, with 10 bases in between. The CDR3 runs 14 residues. Germline V gives CDR1 SGHRS, CDR2 YFSETQ. The CDR3 DNA is TGCGCCAGCAGCTTGACTGGCAGAACCTACGAGCAGTACTTC. Translated, it gives CASSLTGRTYEQYF.

The chain links TRBV18 to TRBJ2-7; 9 bases map to TRBD2. The V gene's germline CDR1 is KGHSH and CDR2 LQKENI. V lost 3 bases to trimming and J lost 4 bases; unmatched junction nucleotides: 7. The CDR3 spans 15 residues. CDR3 DNA: TGTGCCAGCTCACCCGCGGGAGGGCCGAGATACGAGCAGTACTTC. Protein: CASSPAGGPRYEQYF. The entire variable domain, with the rest obtained from reference TRBV18 and TRBJ2-7, is as follows: NAGVMQNPRHLVRRRGQEARLRCSPMKGHSHVYWYRQLPEEGLKFMVYLQKENIIDESGMPKERFSAEFPKEGPSILRIQQVVRGDSAAYFCASSPAGGPRYEQYFGPGTRLTVT.

The chain has TRBV28 and TRBJ1-5, with D perhaps TRBD1 (6 bases). The length of the CDR3 is 13 residues. V was clipped by 8 bases and J by 7 bases, with 15 bases between them. CDR1 is MDHEN and CDR2 is SYDVKM in the germline V gene. This CDR3 reads CASRSAGAQPQHF. CDR3 DNA sequence: TGTGCCAGCCGCTCAGCGGGGGCCCAGCCCCAGCATTTT. Drawing the rest from reference TRBV28 and TRBJ1-5, the complete variable domain is DVKVTQSSRYLVKRTGEKVFLECVQDMDHENMFWYRQDPGLGLRLIYFSYDVKMKEKGDIPEGYSVSREKKERFSLILESASTNQTSMYLCASRSAGAQPQHFGDGTRLSIL.

The V and J genes are TRBV5-1 and TRBJ2-4; the D is unclear. Germline V gene data show CDR1 as SGHRS and CDR2 as YFSETQ. There are 10 residues in the CDR3. V lost 3 bases and J 16 bases, leaving 11 bases between the germline ends. CDR3 in amino acids: CASSSPPEYF. CDR3 sequence (DNA): TGCGCCAGCAGCTCTCCCCCGGAATACTTC.

The genes are TRBV11-2 and TRBJ2-5; tentative D call: TRBD2 (6 bases). The germline V gene has CDR1 SGHAT and CDR2 FQNNGV. Trimming cost V 7 bases and J 3 bases, with 12 bases left between them. The CDR3 has 13 amino acids. The DNA for the CDR3 is TGTGCCAGCATGCGGGGTCTAAAAGAGACCCAGTACTTC. Protein: CASMRGLKETQYF.

V gene TRBV29-1 combines with J gene TRBJ1-2; D remains unclear. This CDR3 has 11 amino acids. Per germline, CDR1 SQVTM and CDR2 ANQGSEA. V lost 3 bases and J 6 bases, leaving 8 bases between the germline ends. The CDR3 DNA reads as TGCAGCGTTGATCAGCGAAATGGCTACACCTTC. Protein: CSVDQRNGYTF.

This chain links TRBV7-2 with TRBJ1-5; D ambiguous. The V end was cut by 5 bases, the J end by 0 bases, with 8 bases between. CDR1 and CDR2 (germline): SGHTA, FQGNSA. The CDR3 contains 14 residues. The CDR3 region has the DNA TGTGCCAGCAGCCAGACCTATAGCAATCAGCCCCAGCATTTT. It codes for CASSQTYSNQPQHF.

The chain links TRBV30 to TRBJ2-1; 9 nucleotides agree with TRBD2. Losses at the gene ends were 5 bases for V and 3 bases for J; bases not matched to a gene: 5. The CDR3 covers 14 residues. CDR1 GTSNPN and CDR2 SVGIG come from the germline V gene (reference sequence). The CDR3 is CAWVSGGYYNEQFF. CDR3 nucleotide sequence: TGTGCCTGGGTTAGCGGGGGTTACTACAATGAGCAGTTCTTC. The variable domain in full, with the rest retrieved from reference TRBV30 and TRBJ2-1, is SQTIHQWPATLVQPVGSPLSLECTVEGTSNPNLYWYRQAAGRGLQLLFYSVGIGQISSEVPQNLSASRPQDRQFILSSKKLLLSDSGFYLCAWVSGGYYNEQFFGPGTRLTVL.

This rearrangement joins TRBV5-6 to TRBJ2-1; 12 bases match TRBD2. CDR3 length: 18 residues. The germline gives CDR1 SGHDT, CDR2 YYEEEE. The V and J ends lost 4 bases and 4 bases, in that order; junction bases with no gene match: 12. The CDR3 nucleotides read TGTGCCAGCAGCCCCTCGACTAGCGGGGGAGAGGGTTACAATGAGCAGTTCTTC. Protein: CASSPSTSGGEGYNEQFF.

The chain has TRBV18 and TRBJ2-1; D gene ambiguous. With 3 bases removed from V and 6 bases from J, the gap between germline ends came to 3 bases. The CDR3 is 11 residues long. CDR1 and CDR2 (germline): KGHSH, LQKENI. This CDR3 is CASSPLNEQFF. CDR3 coding DNA: TGTGCCAGCTCACCCCTCAATGAGCAGTTCTTC.

This chain uses TRBV19 with TRBJ1-6, with 11 bases aligning to TRBD1. This CDR3 has 15 amino acids. In germline, CDR1 is LNHDA, CDR2 SQIVND (reference sequence). Losses at the gene ends were 6 bases for V and 6 bases for J; bases not matched to a gene: 4. The CDR3 DNA reads as TGTGCCAGTAGAGGACAGGGGGCGCCTAATTCACCCCTCCACTTT. Residues: CASRGQGAPNSPLHF.

V usage is TRBV18 and J usage is TRBJ1-1, with 9 positions matching TRBD1. CDR3 length equals 16 residues. The V gene end was trimmed by 2 bases and the J gene end by 1 base; junction bases not matched to a gene: 5. The germline gives CDR1 KGHSH, CDR2 LQKENI. CDR3: CASSPIQGAGNTEAFF. The DNA for the CDR3 is TGTGCCAGCTCACCAATACAGGGGGCCGGGAACACTGAAGCTTTCTTT.

The V and J genes are TRBV5-1 and TRBJ2-2; D perhaps matches TRBD1 (5 bases). The CDR3 runs 13 residues. The germline V gene has CDR1 SGHRS and CDR2 YFSETQ. With 5 bases removed from V and 4 bases from J, the gap between germline ends came to 9 bases. The CDR3 bases are TGCGCCAGCAGATCTCAGGGCACCGGGGAGCTGTTTTTT. It yields the protein CASRSQGTGELFF.

This chain uses TRBV7-9 with TRBJ2-5; D is unclear. V dropped 5 bases and J dropped 4 bases, with 14 bases sitting between them. The germline V gene has CDR1 SEHNR and CDR2 FQNEAQ (reference sequence). There are 14 residues in the CDR3. The DNA of the CDR3 is TGTGCCAGCAGCCCCGCGGCCCACGGAGAGACCCAGTACTTC. It yields the protein CASSPAAHGETQYF.

The J gene is TRBJ2-1, the V gene TRBV19, with 7 bases identical to TRBD2. The length of the CDR3 is 15 residues. The junction had 8 bases not matched to a gene; V was cut back by 5 bases and J by 4 bases. Germline assignment: CDR1 LNHDA and CDR2 SQIVND (reference sequence). CDR3: CASSGGTGLYNEQFF. CDR3 in DNA: TGTGCCAGTAGTGGCGGGACGGGACTATACAATGAGCAGTTCTTC.

This chain connects TRBV9 to TRBJ2-7, with 13 nucleotides matching TRBD2. V was pared by 0 bases and J by 4 bases, with 7 bases of the junction left unmatched. This CDR3 spans 17 amino acids. Germline loops: CDR1 SGDLS, CDR2 YYNGEE. CDR3 loop: CASSVAPGLAGIYEQYF. CDR3 in DNA: TGTGCCAGCAGCGTAGCGCCGGGACTAGCGGGGATATACGAGCAGTACTTC.

The CDR3 loop reads CAWSALAGDTQYF. Here the CDR3 DNA reads TGTGCCTGGAGTGCCCTAGCGGGAGATACGCAGTATTTT. V usage is TRBV30 and J usage is TRBJ2-3; 8 bases map to TRBD2. Per germline, CDR1 GTSNPN and CDR2 SVGIG (reference sequence). The CDR3 sequence is 13 residues long. The junction had 2 bases not matched to a gene; V was cut back by 1 base and J by 5 bases.

This chain uses TRBV6-5 with TRBJ1-3; no firm D call. CDR1 and CDR2 (germline): MNHEY, SVGAGI. V was clipped by 7 bases and J by 0 bases, with 10 bases between them. CDR3 length: 14 amino acids. The CDR3 DNA sequence: TGTGCCAGCATCCCGGGGAGCTCTGGAAACACCATATATTTT. Translation: CASIPGSSGNTIYF.

This rearrangement joins TRBV7-9 to TRBJ2-7; either TRBD1 or TRBD2 may fit D (5 bases each). The CDR3 is 14 residues long. Trimming took 3 bases from V and 6 from J, leaving 15 bases between them. Germline V gene lookup returns CDR1 SEHNR and CDR2 FQNEAQ (reference sequence). The CDR3: CASSFTAAGGEQYF. For the CDR3, the DNA is TGTGCCAGCAGCTTCACGGCGGCTGGGGGCGAGCAGTACTTC.